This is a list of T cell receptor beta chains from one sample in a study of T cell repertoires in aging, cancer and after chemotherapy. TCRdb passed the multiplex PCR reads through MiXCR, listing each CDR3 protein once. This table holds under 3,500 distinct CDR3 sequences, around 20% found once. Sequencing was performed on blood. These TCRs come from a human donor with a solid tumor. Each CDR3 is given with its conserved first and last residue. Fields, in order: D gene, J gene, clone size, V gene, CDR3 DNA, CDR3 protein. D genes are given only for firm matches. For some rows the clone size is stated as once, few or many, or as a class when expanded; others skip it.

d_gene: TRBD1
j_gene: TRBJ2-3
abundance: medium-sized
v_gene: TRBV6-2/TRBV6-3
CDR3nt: TGTGCCAGCAGTTACGGGGACAGAGACACAGATACGCAGTATTTT
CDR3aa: CASSYGDRDTDTQYF

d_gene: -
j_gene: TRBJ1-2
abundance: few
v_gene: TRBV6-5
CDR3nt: TGTGCCAGCAGTTACTCGAATCCCGGGACCGGCTACACCTTC
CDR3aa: CASSYSNPGTGYTF

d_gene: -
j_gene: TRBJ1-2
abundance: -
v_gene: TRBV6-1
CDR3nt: TGTGCCAGCAGTAGAGAGGCGGGGGGCCATAGCTATGGCTACACCTTC
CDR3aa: CASSREAGGHSYGYTF

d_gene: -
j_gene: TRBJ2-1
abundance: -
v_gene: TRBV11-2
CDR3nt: TGTGCCAGCAGCTCAAACCGGGGGCCCCTTGAGCAGTTCTTC
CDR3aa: CASSSNRGPLEQFF

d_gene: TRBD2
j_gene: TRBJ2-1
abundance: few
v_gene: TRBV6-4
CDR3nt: TGTGCCAGCAGTGAAGGCGGGGGGGCCAATGAGCAGTTCTTC
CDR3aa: CASSEGGGANEQFF

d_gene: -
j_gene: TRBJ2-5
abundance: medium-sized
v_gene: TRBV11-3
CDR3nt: TGTGCCAGCAGCCCGCCATCTAGCAGAGGGACCCAGTACTTC
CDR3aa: CASSPPSSRGTQYF

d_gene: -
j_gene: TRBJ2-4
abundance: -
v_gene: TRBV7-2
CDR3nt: TGTGCCAGCAGCTTAGGTCTAGCCGGCCTCGATTTTCAGTACTTC
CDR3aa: CASSLGLAGLDFQYF

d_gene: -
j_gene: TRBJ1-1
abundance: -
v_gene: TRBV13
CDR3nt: TGTGCCAGCAGCTTTAGGCGTGGTAACACTGAAGCTTTCTTT
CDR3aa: CASSFRRGNTEAFF

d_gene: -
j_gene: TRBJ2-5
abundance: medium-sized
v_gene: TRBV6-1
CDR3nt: TGTGCCACCACCGAAGAGACCCAGTACTTC
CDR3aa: CATTEETQYF

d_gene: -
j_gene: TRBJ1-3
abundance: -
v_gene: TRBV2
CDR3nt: TGTGCCAGCACCAAAGACAGAGGAAACACCATATATTTT
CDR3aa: CASTKDRGNTIYF

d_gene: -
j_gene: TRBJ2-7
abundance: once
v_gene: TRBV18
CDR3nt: TGTGCCAGCTCACAGGGTGAGGATATCTACGAGCAGTACTTC
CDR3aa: CASSQGEDIYEQYF

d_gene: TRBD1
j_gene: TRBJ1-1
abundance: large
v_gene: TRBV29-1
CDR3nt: TGCAGCGTTGGGACAGGGGGCGAGTACACTGAAGCTTTCTTT
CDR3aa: CSVGTGGEYTEAFF

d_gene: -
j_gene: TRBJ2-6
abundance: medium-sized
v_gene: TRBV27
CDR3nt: TGTGCCAGCAGTTATACTCGGGAGGCCAACGTCCTGACTTTC
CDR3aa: CASSYTREANVLTF

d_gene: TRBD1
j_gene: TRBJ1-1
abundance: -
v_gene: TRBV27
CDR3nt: TGTGCCAGCAGCCGACAGGGGTTAGTAAACACTGAAGCTTTCTTT
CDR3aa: CASSRQGLVNTEAFF

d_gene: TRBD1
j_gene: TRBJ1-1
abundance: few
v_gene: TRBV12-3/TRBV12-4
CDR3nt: TGTGCCAGCAGCCCGGGACAGAGAACCACTGAAGCTTTCTTT
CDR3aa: CASSPGQRTTEAFF

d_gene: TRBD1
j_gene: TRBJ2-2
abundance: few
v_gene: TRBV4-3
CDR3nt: TGCGCCAGCAGCCAACACCAAACCACAGGGGGCTTAGTCACCGGGGAGCTGTTTTTT
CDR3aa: CASSQHQTTGGLVTGELFF

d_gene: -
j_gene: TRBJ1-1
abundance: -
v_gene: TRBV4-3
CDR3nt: TGCGCCAGCAGCCAAGGCAGGGGAATCGAAGCTTTCTTT
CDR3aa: CASSQGRGIEAFF

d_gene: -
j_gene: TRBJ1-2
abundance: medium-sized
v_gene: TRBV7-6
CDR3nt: TGTGCCAGCAGCTTAGAAGAGGGGATCTATGGCTACACCTTC
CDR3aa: CASSLEEGIYGYTF

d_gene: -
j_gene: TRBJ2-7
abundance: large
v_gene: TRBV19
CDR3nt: TGTGCCAGTAGTATCCGGACACGGCAGTACTTC
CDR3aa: CASSIRTRQYF

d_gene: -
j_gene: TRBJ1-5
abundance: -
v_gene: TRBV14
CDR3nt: TGTGCCAGCAGCCAGCCGGCCGAGGGTGGGCCCCAGCATTTT
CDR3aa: CASSQPAEGGPQHF

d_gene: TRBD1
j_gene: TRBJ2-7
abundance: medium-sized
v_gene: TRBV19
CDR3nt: TGTGCCAGTAGTATTTCCCCCGGACAGGGTAGCTCCTACGAGCAGTACTTC
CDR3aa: CASSISPGQGSSYEQYF